This TCR beta chain was documented in a study of OX40 agonist ivuxolimab in advanced cancers. About the study: Intravenous ivuxolimab was administered to patients every 2 weeks at 0.01 to 10 mg/kg. Patients in dose escalation had liver, melanoma, kidney or head and neck cancers. Of the patients, three showed partial responses, one with hepatocellular carcinoma and two with cutaneous melanoma.

V was pared by 0 bases and J by 6 bases, with 10 bases between. From germline, CDR1 is SGHRS and CDR2 YFSETQ. The CDR3 runs to 13 residues. Only in-frame clones appear in the TCRdb table, and some are missing; sequencing was by immunoSEQ multiplex PCR. The table lists 78,000 or so clones, about nine tenths of them singletons, with around 0.73% in the top ten. The chain carries TRBV5-1 and TRBJ2-7; possible D gene TRBD2, 5 bases. This TCR came from an adult with an advanced solid tumor such as melanoma, head and neck, liver or kidney cancer. The specimen comprised CD4+ or CD8+ T cells sorted from blood, sampled in a trial of the OX40 agonist ivuxolimab. CDR3 residues: CASSLDGRGEQYF. The CDR3 DNA sequence: TGCGCCAGCAGCTTGGACGGTCGGGGCGAGCAGTACTTC.